Below, 14 T cell receptor beta chains from the same sample are listed, as sequenced in a study of blood T cell repertoires in COVID-19 (dated by TCRdb to the early 2020s). The library was produced with the immunoSEQ multiplex PCR assay. TCRdb limited this immuneACCESS table to in-frame rearrangements with V and J called. A share of clones is missing; checked studies link under half to unresolved V genes, and the rest is unexplained. This sample has fewer than 120,000 clones in its table, and 65% to 80% of those were observed once. 6% to 8.5% of the sample is taken by the ten largest. Sequencing used peripheral blood. Source of these receptors: a woman aged 60-75 years with acute or convalescent COVID-19.

The rearrangement links TRBV7-8 to TRBJ2-1, with 8 bases aligning to TRBD2. V shed 0 bases and J 4 bases; nucleotides not matched to a gene: 5. The CDR3 length is 16 residues. CDR1 SGHVS and CDR2 FQNEAQ come from the germline V gene. In DNA form, the CDR3 reads TGTGCCAGCAGCTTAGCGCGGCGGGGGGCTTACAATGAGCAGTTCTTC. Its translation is CASSLARRGAYNEQFF. Supplemented by reference TRBV7-8 and TRBJ2-1, the full variable domain reads GAGVSQSPRYKVAKRGQDVALRCDPISGHVSLFWYQQALGQGPEFLTYFQNEAQLDKSGLPSDRFFAERPEGSVSTLKIQRTQQEDSAVYLCASSLARRGAYNEQFFGPGTRLTVL.

The chain uses TRBV12-5 and TRBJ1-5; 9 bases match TRBD1. Germline assignment: CDR1 LGHNT and CDR2 FRNRAP. With V trimmed by 7 bases and J by 0 bases, 16 bases remained unmatched. This CDR3 is 19 amino acids long. The CDR3 is CASASYGGTGFHSNQPQHF. In nucleotides, the CDR3 is TGTGCTAGTGCCTCTTATGGTGGGACAGGGTTTCATAGCAATCAGCCCCAGCATTTT. Full variable domain (remainder filled in from reference TRBV12-5 and TRBJ1-5): DARVTQTPRHKVTEMGQEVTMRCQPILGHNTVFWYRQTMMQGLELLAYFRNRAPLDDSGMPKDRFSAEMPDATLATLKIQPSEPRDSAVYFCASASYGGTGFHSNQPQHFGDGTRLSIL.

This clone was observed a few times. J is TRBJ2-4 and V is TRBV29-1, with a weak D call TRBD1 (6 bases). Trimming took 4 bases from V and 4 from J, leaving 17 bases between them. The CDR3 has 15 residues. Looked up from germline, CDR1 is SQVTM and CDR2 is ANQGSEA. The DNA of the CDR3 is TGCAGCGTTGGAGTTCTGACAGGACGAAAAAACATTCAGTACTTC. It translates to CSVGVLTGRKNIQYF.

Of note for this clone: The limits of the CDR3 on the DNA are not certain, so only TCRdb's listed CDR3 is given. The V gene is TRBV6-1, the J gene TRBJ1-2. A total of 13 residues make up the CDR3, ends included. Germline-derived CDR1 and CDR2 are MNHNS and SASEGT. This chain's CDR3 is CASSENVGLGATF.

The chain has TRBV14 and TRBJ2-3, with 8 positions matching TRBD1. Germline V CDR1 and CDR2: SGHDN, FVKESK. CDR3 length: 16 residues. V dropped 4 bases and J dropped 0; count of bases not matched to a gene: 6. In nucleotides, the CDR3 is TGTGCCAGCAGCCTAAGGACAGGGCCTAGCACAGATACGCAGTATTTT. Translation: CASSLRTGPSTDTQYF. Variable domain in full (rest from reference TRBV14 and TRBJ2-3): EAGVTQFPSHSVIEKGQTVTLRCDPISGHDNLYWYRRVMGKEIKFLLHFVKESKQDESGMPNNRFLAERTGGTYSTLKVQPAELEDSGVYFCASSLRTGPSTDTQYFGPGTRLTVL.

This clone came up once. The chain couples TRBV11-2 to TRBJ2-3, with TRBD1 identical over 7 bases. The CDR3 totals 14 residues. The ends lost 4 bases at V and 2 bases at J; junction bases unmatched: 3. Germline-derived CDR1 and CDR2 are SGHAT and FQNNGV. CDR3 in DNA: TGTGCCAGCAGCTGGGGACAGTTCACAGATACGCAGTATTTT. Its protein is CASSWGQFTDTQYF.

This clone was recorded a few times. The rearrangement joins TRBV10-1 to TRBJ1-6; 7 bases map to TRBD1. This CDR3 region has 14 residues. Trimming cost V 3 bases and J 5 bases; bases outside gene matches: 1. Germline CDR1 and CDR2: WNHNN and SYGVQD (reference sequence). The CDR3 is CASSDGQDNSPLHF. DNA of the CDR3: TGCGCCAGCAGTGATGGACAGGATAATTCACCCCTCCACTTT.

The gene calls are TRBV5-5 and TRBJ2-7; D might be TRBD2 (7 bases). This CDR3 is built from 13 residues. V lost 2 bases to trimming and J lost 7 bases, with 13 bases between them. Germline CDR1 SGHKS, CDR2 YYEKEE (reference sequence). CDR3 DNA: TGTGCCAGCAGCTTTCGGGGGGCTGGGGAGCAGTACTTC. Protein sequence: CASSFRGAGEQYF.

The chain links TRBV29-1 to TRBJ2-7, with 7 bases aligning to TRBD1. Germline-derived CDR1 and CDR2 are SQVTM and ANQGSEA. This CDR3 is 15 amino acids long. V gave up 6 bases and J gave up 0 bases; unmatched junction bases: 11. CDR3 amino acids: CSVNIRDSISYEQYF. In nucleotides, the CDR3 is TGCAGCGTCAACATCCGGGACAGCATCTCCTACGAGCAGTACTTC.

The chain joins TRBV4-2 to TRBJ1-1, with D unresolved. The germline CDR1 and CDR2 sequences are LGHNA and YNFKEQ. The V and J ends lost 4 bases and 1 base respectively, with 10 bases between them. The CDR3 covers 14 residues. CDR3 DNA: TGTGCCAGCAGCCCCGCACAATCGAACACTGAAGCTTTCTTT. Its translation is CASSPAQSNTEAFF.

The chain joins TRBV5-1 to TRBJ2-7; 12 nucleotides line up with TRBD1. V dropped 0 bases and J dropped 4; count of bases not matched to a gene: 2. The CDR3 length is 15 residues. Germline CDR1 and CDR2: SGHRS and YFSETQ. The CDR3 reads CASSLEGQGAYEQYF. CDR3 in DNA: TGCGCCAGCAGCTTGGAGGGACAGGGGGCATACGAGCAGTACTTC.

The CDR3 spells CASSLQGGGEDEQFF. Here the CDR3 DNA reads TGTGCCAGCAGTCTACAGGGCGGCGGTGAGGATGAGCAGTTCTTC. The gene calls are TRBV2 and TRBJ2-1; D may be TRBD1 (6 bases). Germline CDR1 reads SNHLY; CDR2 reads FYNNEI. The CDR3 is 15 residues long. The V and J ends lost 5 bases and 8 bases respectively, with 19 bases between them.

This chain links TRBV5-1 with TRBJ2-1; 12 bases fit TRBD2. With V trimmed by 4 bases and J by 8 bases, 13 bases remained unmatched. The CDR3 has 17 amino acids. The germline CDR1 and CDR2 sequences are SGHRS and YFSETQ. The CDR3 DNA is TGCGCCAGCAGCAGAACAGCTAGCGGGGGGGCCTCACATGAGCAGTTCTTC. Amino acids: CASSRTASGGASHEQFF.

A single count supports this clone. This sequence joins TRBV5-4 and TRBJ2-3; maybe TRBD2 (5 bases). The germline CDR1 and CDR2 sequences are SGHNT and YYREEE (reference sequence). This CDR3 comprises 13 residues. Trimming cost V 4 bases and J 8 bases, with 14 bases left between them. CDR3 DNA: TGTGCCAGCAGCCAGGTTGGAGGAGGTACGCAGTATTTT. Encoded protein: CASSQVGGGTQYF.